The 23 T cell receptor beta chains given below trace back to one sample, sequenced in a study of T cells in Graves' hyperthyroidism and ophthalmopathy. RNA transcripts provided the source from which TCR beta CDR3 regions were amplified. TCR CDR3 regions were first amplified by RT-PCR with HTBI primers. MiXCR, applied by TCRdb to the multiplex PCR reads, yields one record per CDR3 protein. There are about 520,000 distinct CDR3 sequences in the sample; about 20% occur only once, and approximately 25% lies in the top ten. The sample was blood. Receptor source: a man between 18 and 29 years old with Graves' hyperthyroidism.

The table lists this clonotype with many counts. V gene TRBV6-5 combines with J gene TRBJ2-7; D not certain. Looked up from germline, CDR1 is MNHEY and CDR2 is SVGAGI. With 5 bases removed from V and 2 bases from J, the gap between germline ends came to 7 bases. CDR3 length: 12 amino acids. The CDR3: CASSNVAYEQYF. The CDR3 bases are TGTGCCAGCAGTAACGTAGCCTACGAGCAGTACTTC.

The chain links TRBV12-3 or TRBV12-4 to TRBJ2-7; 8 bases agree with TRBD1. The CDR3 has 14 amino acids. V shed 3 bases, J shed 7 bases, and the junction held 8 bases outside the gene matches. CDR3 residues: CASSLGQGAGEQYF. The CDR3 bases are TGTGCCAGCAGTTTGGGGCAGGGGGCGGGGGAGCAGTACTTC.

As DNA, the CDR3 is TGCAGTGCGGGGACAGGGGACAACTATGGCTACACCTTC. Amino acids: CSAGTGDNYGYTF. The chain uses TRBV20-1 and TRBJ1-2; 10 nucleotides match TRBD1. Unmatched junction bases numbered 3, after V lost 6 bases and J lost 2 bases. From germline, CDR1 is DFQATT and CDR2 SNEGSKA (reference sequence). The CDR3 is made up of 13 amino acids.

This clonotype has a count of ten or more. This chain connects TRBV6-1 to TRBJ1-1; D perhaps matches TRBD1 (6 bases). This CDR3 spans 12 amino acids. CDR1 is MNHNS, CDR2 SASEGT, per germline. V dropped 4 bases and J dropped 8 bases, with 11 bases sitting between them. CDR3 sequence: CASSGQAGEAFF. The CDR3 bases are TGTGCCAGCAGTGGACAGGCAGGCGAAGCTTTCTTT.

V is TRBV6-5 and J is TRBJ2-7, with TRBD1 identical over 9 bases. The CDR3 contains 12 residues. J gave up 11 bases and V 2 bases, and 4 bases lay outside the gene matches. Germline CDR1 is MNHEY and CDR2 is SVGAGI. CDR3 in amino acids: CASSYVGQGKYF. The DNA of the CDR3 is TGTGCCAGCAGTTACGTGGGACAGGGAAAGTACTTC.

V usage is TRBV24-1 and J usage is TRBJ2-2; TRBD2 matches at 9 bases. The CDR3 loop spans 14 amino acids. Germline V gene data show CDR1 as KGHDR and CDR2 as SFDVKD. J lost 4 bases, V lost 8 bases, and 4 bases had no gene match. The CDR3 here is CATNSGGTTGELFF. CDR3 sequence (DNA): TGTGCCACCAACAGCGGGGGGACCACCGGGGAGCTGTTTTTT.

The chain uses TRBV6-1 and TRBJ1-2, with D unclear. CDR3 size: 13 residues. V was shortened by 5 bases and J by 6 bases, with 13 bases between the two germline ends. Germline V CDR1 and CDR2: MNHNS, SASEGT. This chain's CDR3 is CASSRTYLDGYTF. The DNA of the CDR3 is TGTGCCAGCAGTCGGACCTACCTAGATGGCTACACCTTC.

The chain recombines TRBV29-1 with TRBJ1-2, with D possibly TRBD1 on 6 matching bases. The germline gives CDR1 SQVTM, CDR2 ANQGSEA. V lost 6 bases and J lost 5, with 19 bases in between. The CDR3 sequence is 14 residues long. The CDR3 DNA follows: TGCAGCGTCCCCAGCGAAGGGGGAGGTTATGGCTACACCTTC. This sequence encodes CSVPSEGGGYGYTF.

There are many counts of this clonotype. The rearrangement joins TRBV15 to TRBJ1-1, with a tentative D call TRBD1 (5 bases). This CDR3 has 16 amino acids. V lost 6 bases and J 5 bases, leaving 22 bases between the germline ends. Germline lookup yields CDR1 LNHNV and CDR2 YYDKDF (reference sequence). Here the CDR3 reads CATSHPDGGVGTEAFF. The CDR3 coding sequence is TGTGCCACCAGTCACCCAGACGGGGGGGTAGGGACTGAAGCTTTCTTT.

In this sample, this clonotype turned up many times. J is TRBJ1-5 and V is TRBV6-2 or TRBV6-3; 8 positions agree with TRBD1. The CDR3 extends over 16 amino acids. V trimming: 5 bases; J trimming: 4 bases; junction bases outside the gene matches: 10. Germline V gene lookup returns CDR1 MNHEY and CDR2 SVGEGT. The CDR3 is CASSPPRQGSNQPQHF. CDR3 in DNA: TGTGCCAGCAGTCCACCCCGACAGGGGAGTAATCAGCCCCAGCATTTT.

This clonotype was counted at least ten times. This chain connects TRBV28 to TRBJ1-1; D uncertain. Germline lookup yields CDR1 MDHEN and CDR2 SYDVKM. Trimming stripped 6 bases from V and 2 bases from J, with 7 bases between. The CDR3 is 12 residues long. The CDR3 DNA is TGTGCCAGCAGACTGGACAACACTGAAGCTTTCTTT. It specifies CASRLDNTEAFF.

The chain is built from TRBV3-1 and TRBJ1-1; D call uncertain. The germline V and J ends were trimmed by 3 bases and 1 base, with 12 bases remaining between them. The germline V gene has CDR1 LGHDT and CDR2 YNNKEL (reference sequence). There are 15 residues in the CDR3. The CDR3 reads CASSQLGGENTEAFF. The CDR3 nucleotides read TGTGCCAGCAGCCAGCTTGGTGGGGAGAACACTGAAGCTTTCTTT.

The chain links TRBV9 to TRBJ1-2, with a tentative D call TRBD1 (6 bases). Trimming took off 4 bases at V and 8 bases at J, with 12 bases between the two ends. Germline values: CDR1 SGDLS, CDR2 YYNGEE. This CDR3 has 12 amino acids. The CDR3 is CASSPRQGGYTF. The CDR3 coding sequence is TGTGCCAGCAGCCCACGCCAGGGGGGCTACACCTTC.

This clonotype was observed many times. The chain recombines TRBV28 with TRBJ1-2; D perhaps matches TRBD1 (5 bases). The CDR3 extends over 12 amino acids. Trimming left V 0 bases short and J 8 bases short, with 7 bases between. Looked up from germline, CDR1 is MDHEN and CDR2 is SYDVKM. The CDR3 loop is CASSLWGRGYTF. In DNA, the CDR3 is TGTGCCAGCAGTTTATGGGGGCGAGGCTACACCTTC.

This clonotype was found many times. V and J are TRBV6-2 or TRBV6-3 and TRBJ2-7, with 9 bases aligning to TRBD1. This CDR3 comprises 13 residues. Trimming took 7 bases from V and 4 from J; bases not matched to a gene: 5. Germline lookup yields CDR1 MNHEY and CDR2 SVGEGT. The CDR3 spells CASTDRGRYEQYF. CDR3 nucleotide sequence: TGTGCCAGCACGGACAGGGGTAGGTACGAGCAGTACTTC.

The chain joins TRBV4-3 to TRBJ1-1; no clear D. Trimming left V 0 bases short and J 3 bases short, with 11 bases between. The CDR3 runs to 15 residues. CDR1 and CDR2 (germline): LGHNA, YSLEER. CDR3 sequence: CASSQDSGRYTEAFF. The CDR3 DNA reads TGCGCCAGCAGCCAAGATTCTGGGAGGTACACTGAAGCTTTCTTT.

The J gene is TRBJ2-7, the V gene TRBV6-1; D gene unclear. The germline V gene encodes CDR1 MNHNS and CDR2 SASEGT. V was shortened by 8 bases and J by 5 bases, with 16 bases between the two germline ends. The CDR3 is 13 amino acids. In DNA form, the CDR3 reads TGTGCCAGCGCCGAGCAGGACGGAAACGAGCAGTACTTC. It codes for CASAEQDGNEQYF.

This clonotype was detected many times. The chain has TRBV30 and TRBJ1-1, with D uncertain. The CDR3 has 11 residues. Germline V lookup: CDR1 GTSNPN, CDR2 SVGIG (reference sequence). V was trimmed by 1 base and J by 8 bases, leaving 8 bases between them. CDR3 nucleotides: TGTGCCTGGAGTGGTAGTTTGGAAGCTTTCTTT. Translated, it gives CAWSGSLEAFF.

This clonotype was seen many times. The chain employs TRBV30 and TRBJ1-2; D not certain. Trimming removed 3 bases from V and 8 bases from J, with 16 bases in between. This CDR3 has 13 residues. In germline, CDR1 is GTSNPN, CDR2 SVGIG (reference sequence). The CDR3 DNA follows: TGTGCCTGGAGCGCCATTAACTCTCGGGGCTACACCTTC. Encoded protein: CAWSAINSRGYTF.

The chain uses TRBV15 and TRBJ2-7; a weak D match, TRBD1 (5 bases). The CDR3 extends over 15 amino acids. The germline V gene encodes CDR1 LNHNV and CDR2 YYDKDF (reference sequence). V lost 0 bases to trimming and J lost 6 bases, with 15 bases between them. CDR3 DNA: TGTGCCACCAGCAGAGATTTGGGGCCCCTTGGCGAGCAGTACTTC. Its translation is CATSRDLGPLGEQYF.

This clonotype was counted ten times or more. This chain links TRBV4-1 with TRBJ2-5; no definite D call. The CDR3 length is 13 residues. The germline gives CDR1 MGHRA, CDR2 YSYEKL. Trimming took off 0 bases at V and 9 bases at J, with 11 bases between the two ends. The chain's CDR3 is CASSQDGLASQYF. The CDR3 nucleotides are TGCGCCAGCAGCCAAGATGGTCTCGCCTCCCAGTACTTC.

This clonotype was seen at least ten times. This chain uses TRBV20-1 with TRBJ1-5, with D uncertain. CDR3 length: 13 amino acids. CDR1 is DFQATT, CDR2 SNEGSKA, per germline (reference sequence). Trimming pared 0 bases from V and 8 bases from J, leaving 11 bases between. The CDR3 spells CSARDSPVEPQHF. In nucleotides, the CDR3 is TGCAGTGCTAGAGATTCGCCGGTAGAGCCCCAGCATTTT.

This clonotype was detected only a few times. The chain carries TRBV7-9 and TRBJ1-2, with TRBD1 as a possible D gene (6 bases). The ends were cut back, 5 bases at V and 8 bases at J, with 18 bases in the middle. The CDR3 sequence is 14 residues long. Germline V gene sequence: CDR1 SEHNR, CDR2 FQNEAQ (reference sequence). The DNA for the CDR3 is TGTGCCAGCAGCGACCCTACAGGGTCGAGAGGCTACACCTTC. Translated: CASSDPTGSRGYTF. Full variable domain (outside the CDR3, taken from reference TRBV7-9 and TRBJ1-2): DTGVSQNPRHKITKRGQNVTFRCDPISEHNRLYWYRQTLGQGPEFLTYFQNEAQLEKSRLLSDRFSAERPKGSFSTLEIQRTEQGDSAMYLCASSDPTGSRGYTFGSGTRLTVV.